Presented here are 29 T cell receptor beta chains from one specimen sequenced in a study of blood T cell repertoires in COVID-19. Assay: immunoSEQ multiplex PCR; the TCRdb copy retains only in-frame clones and omits some. The table has roughly 330,000 clones, over 80% seen once; the top ten hold around 10%. Sequenced input: peripheral blood. The receptors here all came from a man aged 25-40 years with COVID-19, enrolled during active disease.

The chain has TRBV6-5 and TRBJ1-3; 9 nucleotides align to TRBD1. Losses at the gene ends were 6 bases for V and 2 bases for J; bases not matched to a gene: 5. The CDR3 covers 15 residues. CDR1 is MNHEY and CDR2 is SVGAGI in the germline V gene. The DNA for the CDR3 is TGTGCCAGCAGGGGGACAGGGACCCCTGGAAACACCATATATTTT. This sequence encodes CASRGTGTPGNTIYF.

The chain is built from TRBV19 and TRBJ2-1; the D gene is possibly TRBD2 (6 bases). This CDR3 has 13 amino acids. Germline-derived CDR1 and CDR2 are LNHDA and SQIVND (reference sequence). V lost 10 bases and J 4 bases, leaving 14 bases between the germline ends. This CDR3 reads CATTMGGYNEQFF. CDR3 DNA: TGTGCCACTACGATGGGGGGATACAATGAGCAGTTCTTC.

This chain joins TRBV9 and TRBJ1-1; D not resolved. Trimming pared 4 bases from V and 4 bases from J, leaving 14 bases between. The CDR3 spans 14 residues. Germline V gene sequence: CDR1 SGDLS, CDR2 YYNGEE. CDR3 DNA sequence: TGTGCCAGCAGCCCGACGGGGAGAGGCACTGAAGCTTTCTTT. Translating gives CASSPTGRGTEAFF. Based on the CDR3 plus reference TRBV9 and TRBJ1-1, the full variable domain is DSGVTQTPKHLITATGQRVTLRCSPRSGDLSVYWYQQSLDQGLQFLIQYYNGEERAKGNILERFSAQQFPDLHSELNLSSLELGDSALYFCASSPTGRGTEAFFGQGTRLTVV.

The chain is built from TRBV6-1 and TRBJ1-1, with TRBD1 matching over 9 bases. V gave up 4 bases and J gave up 1 base; unmatched junction bases: 7. This CDR3 spans 16 amino acids. Germline CDR1 MNHNS, CDR2 SASEGT. The CDR3, as DNA: TGTGCCAGCAGTGCCTGGGGACAGGGATGGAACACTGAAGCTTTCTTT. It yields the protein CASSAWGQGWNTEAFF.

In its sample, this clone was seen a few times. This sequence joins TRBV5-1 and TRBJ2-5, with 8 bases that match TRBD2. V shed 4 bases and J 1 base; nucleotides not matched to a gene: 9. The CDR3 loop spans 16 amino acids. CDR1 is SGHRS, CDR2 YFSETQ, per germline. CDR3 amino acids: CASSPEAGGGQETQYF. As DNA, the CDR3 is TGCGCCAGCAGCCCGGAGGCGGGGGGAGGCCAAGAGACCCAGTACTTC.

The genes are TRBV7-2 and TRBJ1-5; D is unclear. Trimming took off 4 bases at V and 2 bases at J, with 12 bases between the two ends. This CDR3 contains 15 residues. Germline-derived CDR1 and CDR2 are SGHTA and FQGNSA. This CDR3 reads CASSYGWRGNQPQHF. DNA for the CDR3: TGTGCCAGCAGCTATGGGTGGAGGGGCAATCAGCCCCAGCATTTT.

The chain couples TRBV19 to TRBJ1-4; the match to TRBD1 covers 9 bases. Germline V gene data show CDR1 as LNHDA and CDR2 as SQIVND (reference sequence). The CDR3 is 16 amino acids. The V and J ends lost 5 bases and 5 bases, in that order; junction bases with no gene match: 9. CDR3 loop: CASSSGTGIVNEKLFF. The CDR3 bases are TGTGCCAGTAGTTCCGGGACAGGGATTGTGAATGAAAAACTGTTTTTT.

CDR3 DNA sequence: TGTGCCAGTAGTTACCCCTATAGCAATCAGCCCCAGCATTTT. It encodes CASSYPYSNQPQHF. The V gene is TRBV19, the J gene TRBJ1-5; no clear D gene. Trimming took 5 bases from V and 0 from J, leaving 8 bases between them. The length of the CDR3 is 14 residues. Per the germline V gene, CDR1 is LNHDA and CDR2 is SQIVND (reference sequence).

V is TRBV19 and J is TRBJ2-7, with no clear D. The CDR3 totals 12 residues. V lost 4 bases and J lost 3, with 7 bases in between. The germline gives CDR1 LNHDA, CDR2 SQIVND (reference sequence). The CDR3 protein is CASSTGSYEQYF. The CDR3 nucleotides read TGTGCCAGTAGTACAGGCAGCTACGAGCAGTACTTC.

This CDR3 is CASSYLPRGASNQPQHF. The CDR3 DNA is TGTGCCAGCAGCTATCTCCCTCGGGGGGCGAGCAATCAGCCCCAGCATTTT. J is TRBJ1-5 and V is TRBV7-8; a weak D match, TRBD1 (6 bases). The germline V and J ends were trimmed by 4 bases and 1 base, with 17 bases remaining between them. The CDR3 length is 17 residues. Germline CDR1 SGHVS, CDR2 FQNEAQ.

This chain links TRBV18 with TRBJ2-1; possibly TRBD1 for D (6 bases). Germline-derived CDR1 and CDR2 are KGHSH and LQKENI. V was shortened by 1 base and J by 4 bases, with 14 bases between the two germline ends. The CDR3 has 16 amino acids. The DNA of the CDR3 is TGTGCCAGCTCACCACGATCGGGGACACCGTACAATGAGCAGTTCTTC. It is translated as CASSPRSGTPYNEQFF.

The J gene is TRBJ2-1, the V gene TRBV19; TRBD2 matches 9 bases. Trimming took 5 bases from V and 4 from J; bases not matched to a gene: 12. CDR1 and CDR2 (germline): LNHDA, SQIVND (reference sequence). The CDR3 is 17 amino acids. The CDR3 DNA sequence: TGTGCCAGTAGTTTCCAGCCGGGACTAGCTTCTTACAATGAGCAGTTCTTC. Amino acids: CASSFQPGLASYNEQFF.

The V and J genes are TRBV5-1 and TRBJ2-2; 9 nucleotides align to TRBD2. This CDR3 has 20 residues. With V trimmed by 2 bases and J by 4 bases, 18 bases remained unmatched. The germline CDR1 and CDR2 sequences are SGHRS and YFSETQ. The CDR3 nucleotides are TGCGCCAGCAGCTTAATTAGCGGGAGAGCGGGATTCGGTAGCACCGGGGAGCTGTTTTTT. Translated, it gives CASSLISGRAGFGSTGELFF.

The CDR3 loop reads CASSAQGNSYEQYF. The CDR3 DNA is TGCGCCAGCAGCGCACAGGGGAACTCCTACGAGCAGTACTTC. The J gene is TRBJ2-7, the V gene TRBV5-1, with 7 bases lining up with TRBD1. V trimming: 4 bases; J trimming: 0 bases; junction bases outside the gene matches: 4. Germline-derived CDR1 and CDR2 are SGHRS and YFSETQ. CDR3 length equals 14 residues.

The V call is TRBV6-5, the J call TRBJ1-5; TRBD1 aligns across 8 bases. The junction had 8 bases not matched to a gene; V was cut back by 6 bases and J by 4 bases. The CDR3 has 15 amino acids. CDR1 is MNHEY and CDR2 is SVGAGI in the germline V gene. This chain's CDR3 is CASSHRTGSNQPQHF. CDR3 bases: TGTGCCAGCAGCCACCGGACAGGGTCTAATCAGCCCCAGCATTTT.

The chain links TRBV9 to TRBJ2-1; 8 bases match TRBD2. This CDR3 spans 15 amino acids. The germline gives CDR1 SGDLS, CDR2 YYNGEE. V lost 3 bases and J lost 5; bases outside the gene matches: 7. The CDR3 loop is CASSDKTSGHNEQFF. The CDR3 DNA is TGTGCCAGCAGCGACAAAACTAGCGGTCACAATGAGCAGTTCTTC. The full variable domain, rest sourced from reference TRBV9 and TRBJ2-1, is DSGVTQTPKHLITATGQRVTLRCSPRSGDLSVYWYQQSLDQGLQFLIQYYNGEERAKGNILERFSAQQFPDLHSELNLSSLELGDSALYFCASSDKTSGHNEQFFGPGTRLTVL.

A word on this clone: The sample carries other DNA sequences with the same CDR3. DNA of the CDR3: TGTGCCAGCAGCGTAGGACAGGGCTATGGCTACACCTTC. This encodes CASSVGQGYGYTF. The chain recombines TRBV9 with TRBJ1-2; TRBD1 matches 7 bases. Per germline, CDR1 SGDLS and CDR2 YYNGEE. CDR3 length: 13 residues. Trimming removed 0 bases from V and 4 bases from J; junction bases left unmatched: 0.

The V call is TRBV5-5, the J call TRBJ1-2; D gene ambiguous. The CDR3 is 11 amino acids. V was cut by 4 bases and J by 2 bases, with 3 bases left in between. CDR1 SGHKS and CDR2 YYEKEE come from the germline V gene (reference sequence). CDR3 amino acids: CASSINYGYTF. The CDR3 DNA reads TGTGCCAGCAGCATAAACTATGGCTACACCTTC.

This chain links TRBV28 with TRBJ1-2, with 11 bases fitting TRBD1. Germline V CDR1 and CDR2: MDHEN, SYDVKM. The CDR3 contains 13 residues. The V segment lost 6 bases and the J segment 6 bases; nucleotides outside the gene matches: 3. CDR3 DNA: TGTGCCAGCAGCGGACAGGGGGCTGATGGCTACACCTTC. Residues: CASSGQGADGYTF.

This chain connects TRBV27 to TRBJ2-1; D is possibly TRBD2 (5 bases). The V gene's germline CDR1 is MNHEY and CDR2 SMNVEV (reference sequence). The CDR3 is made up of 16 amino acids. V lost 3 bases, J lost 2 bases, and 14 bases lay in between. CDR3 nucleotides: TGTGCCAGCAGTTTTTGGAGGACGACCACCTACAATGAGCAGTTCTTC. Its translation is CASSFWRTTTYNEQFF.

This clone was counted once. The rearrangement uses TRBV11-2 and TRBJ1-1; maybe TRBD1 (6 bases). V was trimmed by 1 base and J by 4 bases, leaving 13 bases between them. The CDR3 is made up of 15 amino acids. Germline V lookup: CDR1 SGHAT, CDR2 FQNNGV. The CDR3 is CASSLVGRGPTEAFF. CDR3 sequence (DNA): TGTGCCAGCAGCTTAGTGGGGCGGGGGCCCACTGAAGCTTTCTTT.

The gene calls are TRBV29-1 and TRBJ1-1; TRBD1 aligns across 7 bases. The CDR3 loop spans 13 amino acids. V lost 7 bases, J lost 1 base, and 6 bases stayed unmatched. Germline V CDR1 and CDR2: SQVTM, ANQGSEA. For the CDR3, the DNA is TGCAGCGCCAGTCGACAGGGGAACACTGAAGCTTTCTTT. Translated: CSASRQGNTEAFF.

This clone appeared once. The rearrangement uses TRBV6-1 and TRBJ1-2, with 10 bases identical to TRBD1. The germline V gene has CDR1 MNHNS and CDR2 SASEGT. The trim removed 2 bases at V and 8 bases at J, leaving 8 bases unmatched. This CDR3 has 15 amino acids. CDR3 amino acids: CASSEYVTGGQGYTF. DNA of the CDR3: TGTGCCAGCAGTGAATATGTGACAGGGGGCCAAGGCTACACCTTC.

V and J are TRBV11-2 and TRBJ2-2; TRBD1 matches 7 bases. The CDR3 is 16 amino acids. CDR1 is SGHAT, CDR2 FQNNGV, per germline. With V trimmed by 5 bases and J by 8 bases, 14 bases remained unmatched. CDR3 amino acids: CASSSFKGQKRGELFF. CDR3 DNA sequence: TGTGCCAGCAGCAGTTTTAAGGGACAGAAGCGGGGGGAGCTGTTTTTT.

Points on this clone: Additional DNA sequences in this sample encode the identical CDR3. The rearrangement joins TRBV28 to TRBJ1-3; 9 bases are a match to TRBD1. J gave up 5 bases and V 5 bases, and 4 bases lay outside the gene matches. This CDR3 is 14 amino acids long. CDR1 MDHEN and CDR2 SYDVKM come from the germline V gene. CDR3 amino acids: CASSRGQGRNTIYF. The CDR3 nucleotides are TGTGCCAGCAGTCGGGGACAGGGAAGAAACACCATATATTTT.

The chain joins TRBV18 to TRBJ1-6, with D perhaps matching TRBD1 (6 bases). The V and J ends lost 2 bases and 7 bases respectively, with 9 bases between them. Per germline, CDR1 KGHSH and CDR2 LQKENI. The CDR3 totals 14 residues. The CDR3 DNA sequence: TGTGCCAGCTCACCAAGGACAGACAATTCACCCCTCCACTTT. Translated: CASSPRTDNSPLHF.

Here the CDR3 DNA reads TGTGCCAGCAGTTCAGGGTTTGCAGATACGCAGTATTTT. This encodes CASSSGFADTQYF. The V call is TRBV6-5, the J call TRBJ2-3; possibly TRBD1 for D (5 bases). This CDR3 comprises 13 residues. V gave up 4 bases and J gave up 4 bases, with 9 bases separating them. Germline loops: CDR1 MNHEY, CDR2 SVGAGI.

J is TRBJ2-5 and V is TRBV24-1, with 9 positions matching TRBD1. Germline assignment: CDR1 KGHDR and CDR2 SFDVKD. There are 14 residues in the CDR3. Trimming at V came to 4 bases and at J to 7 bases, leaving 6 bases not matched to a gene. The CDR3 loop is CATSEQGAGGTQYF. CDR3 sequence (DNA): TGTGCCACCAGTGAACAGGGGGCAGGGGGGACCCAGTACTTC.

This chain uses TRBV7-2 with TRBJ2-1; 8 bases agree with TRBD1. The V segment lost 5 bases and the J segment 7 bases; nucleotides outside the gene matches: 7. The CDR3 totals 14 residues. The V gene's germline CDR1 is SGHTA and CDR2 FQGNSA. The DNA of the CDR3 is TGTGCCAGCAGCGCCCGACAGGGGTCGAATGAGCAGTTCTTC. Its translation: CASSARQGSNEQFF.